These 11 T cell receptor beta chains were all obtained from the same sample, sequenced in a study of blood T cell repertoires in COVID-19. Sequencing used immunoSEQ multiplex PCR; TCRdb keeps in-frame clones, though not all of them. The repertoire consists of just over 650,000 clones, with approximately 90% occurring once and the leading ten covering about 0.26%. The sample taken for sequencing was peripheral blood. The receptors were gathered from a woman in her late teens or twenties with acute or convalescent COVID-19.

This clone was counted a single time. The chain is built from TRBV19 and TRBJ1-5; the D is unclear. V lost 5 bases and J lost 3, with 11 bases in between. The germline gives CDR1 LNHDA, CDR2 SQIVND (reference sequence). There are 14 residues in the CDR3. The CDR3 sequence is CASSFGIDNQPQHF. CDR3 DNA: TGTGCCAGTAGTTTCGGGATCGACAATCAGCCCCAGCATTTT.

The chain links TRBV29-1 to TRBJ1-1; D gene ambiguous. CDR3 size: 11 residues. V lost 6 bases to trimming and J lost 2 bases, with 7 bases between them. The germline gives CDR1 SQVTM, CDR2 ANQGSEA. The CDR3 reads CSVHINTEAFF. The CDR3 DNA is TGCAGCGTCCACATTAACACTGAAGCTTTCTTT. The complete variable domain, with remaining parts taken from reference TRBV29-1 and TRBJ1-1, reads SAVISQKPSRDICQRGTSLTIQCQVDSQVTMMFWYRQQPGQSLTLIATANQGSEATYESGFVIDKFPISRPNLTFSTLTVSNMSPEDSSIYLCSVHINTEAFFGQGTRLTVV.

The chain links TRBV7-2 to TRBJ1-2; D not certain. The V gene's germline CDR1 is SGHTA and CDR2 FQGNSA. The CDR3 length is 15 residues. V shed 4 bases and J shed 5 bases, with 17 bases lying between them. The CDR3 loop is CASSSTPPRVYGYTF. CDR3 nucleotides: TGTGCCAGCAGCTCCACACCGCCGAGGGTTTATGGCTACACCTTC.

As DNA, the CDR3 is TGTGCCAGCAGTCCCAGTCTAGGGGCAGATTATTCTGGAAACACCATATATTTT. Encoded protein: CASSPSLGADYSGNTIYF. The chain links TRBV6-6 to TRBJ1-3; D might be TRBD1 (5 bases). CDR1 MNHNY and CDR2 SVGAGI come from the germline V gene (reference sequence). The CDR3 is 18 residues long. V was clipped by 5 bases and J by 1 base, with 21 bases between them.

The V and J genes are TRBV5-1 and TRBJ2-5, with a tentative D call TRBD1 (5 bases). Germline-derived CDR1 and CDR2 are SGHRS and YFSETQ. The CDR3 is 12 amino acids. V dropped 7 bases and J dropped 5 bases, with 12 bases sitting between them. This CDR3 reads CASGHSGETQYF. CDR3 bases: TGCGCCAGCGGACACTCTGGGGAGACCCAGTACTTC.

This clone was observed a handful of times. This chain connects TRBV19 to TRBJ1-3; maybe TRBD1 (6 bases). Germline CDR1 reads LNHDA; CDR2 reads SQIVND (reference sequence). CDR3 size: 16 residues. Deletions cut 4 bases from V and 8 bases from J, with 21 bases between. The CDR3 protein is CASSTDRDTYGDTIYF. The CDR3 DNA sequence: TGTGCCAGTAGTACCGACCGGGACACGTACGGAGACACCATATATTTT.

The CDR3 loop reads CASSTTGGGNTIYF. The CDR3 coding sequence is TGTGCCAGCAGCACCACAGGGGGCGGAAACACCATATATTTT. The chain links TRBV9 to TRBJ1-3, with 9 nucleotides matching TRBD1. Germline CDR1 reads SGDLS; CDR2 reads YYNGEE. V shed 4 bases, J shed 4 bases, and the junction held 3 bases outside the gene matches. This CDR3 spans 14 amino acids.

This chain connects TRBV18 to TRBJ2-7; 10 bases align to TRBD1. Looked up from germline, CDR1 is KGHSH and CDR2 is LQKENI. Unmatched junction bases numbered 7, after V lost 1 base and J lost 1 base. The CDR3 has 17 residues. CDR3 protein: CASSPLIGTGESYEQYF. In DNA form, the CDR3 reads TGTGCCAGCTCACCACTTATTGGGACAGGGGAGTCCTACGAGCAGTACTTC.

This clone has just one count. V is TRBV27 and J is TRBJ2-3; TRBD2 matches 10 bases. CDR3 length: 16 amino acids. With V trimmed by 6 bases and J by 2 bases, 8 bases remained unmatched. Germline V CDR1 and CDR2: MNHEY, SMNVEV (reference sequence). CDR3 nucleotides: TGTGCCAGCAGCCCCTCCCTAGCGGGGGTCACAGATACGCAGTATTTT. As protein: CASSPSLAGVTDTQYF.

Details on this clone: An end of the junction does not agree with germline; a read error may underlie this. The V call is TRBV3-1 (or the pseudogene TRBV3-2), the J call TRBJ2-4; D unclear. The length of the CDR3 is 16 residues. Germline values: CDR1 LGHDT, CDR2 YNNKEL (reference sequence). CDR3 sequence: CASSQDVSLAKNIQYF. In DNA form, the CDR3 reads TGTGCCAGCAGTCAAGACGTCAGTCTAGCCAAAAACATTCAGTACTTC.

The genes are TRBV11-2 and TRBJ2-7, with D possibly TRBD2 on 6 matching bases. The CDR3 has 17 amino acids. V dropped 1 base and J dropped 3 bases, with 19 bases sitting between them. Per the germline V gene, CDR1 is SGHAT and CDR2 is FQNNGV. The CDR3 loop reads CASSLAPGRGEDYEQYF. The CDR3 region has the DNA TGTGCCAGCAGCTTAGCCCCGGGGCGAGGGGAGGACTACGAGCAGTACTTC. The full variable domain, its missing parts supplied by reference TRBV11-2 and TRBJ2-7, is EAGVAQSPRYKIIEKRQSVAFWCNPISGHATLYWYQQILGQGPKLLIQFQNNGVVDDSQLPKDRFSAERLKGVDSTLKIQPAKLEDSAVYLCASSLAPGRGEDYEQYFGPGTRLTVT.